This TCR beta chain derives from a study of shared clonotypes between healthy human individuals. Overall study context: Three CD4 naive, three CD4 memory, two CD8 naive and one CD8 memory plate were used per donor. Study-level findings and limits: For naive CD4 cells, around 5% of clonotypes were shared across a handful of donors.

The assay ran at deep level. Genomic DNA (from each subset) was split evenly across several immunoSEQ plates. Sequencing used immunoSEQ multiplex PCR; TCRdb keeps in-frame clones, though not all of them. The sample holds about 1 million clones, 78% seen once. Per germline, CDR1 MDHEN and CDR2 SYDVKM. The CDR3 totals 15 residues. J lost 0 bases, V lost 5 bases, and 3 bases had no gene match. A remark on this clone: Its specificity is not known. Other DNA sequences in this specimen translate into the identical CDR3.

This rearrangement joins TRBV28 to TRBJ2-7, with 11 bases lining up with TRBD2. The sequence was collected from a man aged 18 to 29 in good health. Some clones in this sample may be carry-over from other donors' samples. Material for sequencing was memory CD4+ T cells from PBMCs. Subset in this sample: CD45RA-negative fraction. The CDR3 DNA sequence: TGTGCCAGCAGTCTTAGCGGGAGGGGCTCCTACGAGCAGTACTTC. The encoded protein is CASSLSGRGSYEQYF.